Included here is one T cell receptor beta chain sequence, with context. What it binds is not known. An end of the junction differs from the germline gene, which may be a read error. The germline gives CDR1 MGHRA, CDR2 YSYEKL. The CDR3 covers 16 residues. This entry comes from a study of metastatic and nonmetastatic thyroid tumors. Before thyroid surgery, none of the patients had received any treatment. Study processing details: The study built a papillary thyroid cancer distant-metastasis classifier from CDR3 differences across clinicopathological groups. TCRdb re-analyzed the PCR reads through MiXCR. These V and J calls originate from TCRdb's pipeline instead of the authors' own analysis. The sample has approximately 16,000 clones; under 40% are singletons. Overall study findings and caveats: Reports indicated that malignant thyroid tumors showed significantly higher TCR beta diversity than benign nodules did, in blood and tumor.

The sample taken for sequencing was tumor tissue. The V gene is TRBV4-1, the J gene TRBJ1-4; no clear D gene. This sequence was found in a male donor with papillary thyroid cancer or a benign thyroid nodule (not recorded which). Some clones in this sample may be carry-over from other donors' samples. CDR3 sequence reads: CAISLRTSTINEKLFF. For the CDR3, the DNA is TGCGCCATCAGCCTTCGGACGAGTACAATTAATGAAAAACTGTTTTTT.